The 2 T cell receptor beta chains reported below all come from one sample, sequenced in a study of siplizumab effects on memory and regulatory T cells. Method: immunoSEQ multiplex PCR; TCRdb's copy keeps in-frame clones and lacks some. The sample has about 100,000 clones, around 90% seen once; the top ten hold just over 2.5%. The sample consisted of CD4+ T cells sorted from blood. These receptor sequences come from a human donor in good health. Some clones in this sample may be carry-over from other donors' samples.

The chain combines TRBV7-3 with TRBJ2-3; 7 bases align to TRBD2. Germline V lookup: CDR1 SGHTA, CDR2 FQGTGA. The CDR3 runs 15 residues. V lost 5 bases and J lost 0; bases outside the gene matches: 5. In DNA, the CDR3 is TGTGCCAGCAGCCATAGCGGGCGGAGCACAGATACGCAGTATTTT. This translates into CASSHSGRSTDTQYF.

This clone was found once. The DNA of the CDR3 is TGTGCCAGCGGTTCTACCGATACGCAGTATTTT. Its protein product is CASGSTDTQYF. The gene calls are TRBV7-9 and TRBJ2-3, with D hard to call. The CDR3 is 11 amino acids. Germline loops: CDR1 SEHNR, CDR2 FQNEAQ (reference sequence). V lost 8 bases to trimming and J lost 6 bases, with 9 bases between them. Looking up the rest from reference TRBV7-9 and TRBJ2-3 gives the full variable domain: DTGVSQNPRHKITKRGQNVTFRCDPISEHNRLYWYRQTLGQGPEFLTYFQNEAQLEKSRLLSDRFSAERPKGSFSTLEIQRTEQGDSAMYLCASGSTDTQYFGPGTRLTVL.